This T cell receptor (beta chain) was recovered during a study of blood T cell repertoires in COVID-19. A remark on this clone: One junction end does not reproduce the germline sequence, and a read error may be involved.

Recovered status in Cohort 3 required two negative PCRs, clearance, or symptom resolution. CDR3 length: 13 amino acids. Per the germline V gene, CDR1 is GTSNPN and CDR2 is SVGIG (reference sequence). Sequencing was performed with immunoSEQ multiplex PCR; in TCRdb, only in-frame clones are kept and a portion is missing. Among some 530,000 clones listed, approximately 91% were seen once. This TCR was sampled from an older woman who had recovered from COVID-19. V usage is TRBV30 and J usage is TRBJ2-2, with D perhaps matching TRBD2 (5 bases). The material sequenced was PBMCs or T cells enriched from blood (not recorded which). The CDR3 bases are TGTGTCTGGAGGTATCCGAACACCGGGGAGCTGTTTTTT. Encoded protein: CVWRYPNTGELFF.